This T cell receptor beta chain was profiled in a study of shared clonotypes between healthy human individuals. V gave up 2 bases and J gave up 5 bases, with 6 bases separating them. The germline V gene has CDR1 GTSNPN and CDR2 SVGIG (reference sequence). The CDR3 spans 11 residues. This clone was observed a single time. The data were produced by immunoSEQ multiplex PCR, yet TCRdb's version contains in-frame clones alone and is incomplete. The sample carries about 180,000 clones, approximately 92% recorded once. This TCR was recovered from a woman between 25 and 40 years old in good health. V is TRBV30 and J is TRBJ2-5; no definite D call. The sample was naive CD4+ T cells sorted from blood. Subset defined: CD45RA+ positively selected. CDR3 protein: CAWSLGETQYF. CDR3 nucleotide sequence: TGTGCCTGGAGTTTGGGGGAGACCCAGTACTTC. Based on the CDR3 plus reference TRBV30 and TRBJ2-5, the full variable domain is SQTIHQWPATLVQPVGSPLSLECTVEGTSNPNLYWYRQAAGRGLQLLFYSVGIGQISSEVPQNLSASRPQDRQFILSSKKLLLSDSGFYLCAWSLGETQYFGPGTRLLVL.